These 5 T cell receptor beta chains originate from one sample sequenced in a study of blood T cell repertoires in COVID-19. Method: immunoSEQ multiplex PCR; TCRdb's copy keeps in-frame clones and lacks some. The sample contains about 210,000 clones, around 88% of which appear only once. Sample: PBMCs or T cells enriched from blood (not recorded which). These receptors came from a woman in her twenties or thirties who had been exposed to COVID-19.

The rearrangement uses TRBV21-1 and TRBJ1-5; whether TRBD1, the table's D call, matches the DNA was not checked. TRBV21-1 is given as a pseudogene. The CDR3 is 11 residues long. The chain's CDR3 is CASSSGTGVDF. In DNA form, the CDR3 reads TGTGCCAGCAGCTCAGGGACAGGGGTAGACTTT.

V usage is TRBV7-6 and J usage is TRBJ1-1; D may be TRBD1 (6 bases). The V end was cut by 1 base, the J end by 6 bases, with 18 bases between. CDR3 length: 16 residues. From germline, CDR1 is SGHVS and CDR2 FNYEAQ. The chain's CDR3 is CASSLVLGGRFPEAFF. The CDR3 DNA is TGTGCCAGCAGCTTAGTCCTCGGGGGGCGTTTTCCTGAAGCTTTCTTT.

The chain uses TRBV10-3 and TRBJ1-2; 10 nucleotides match TRBD1. From germline, CDR1 is ENHRY and CDR2 SYGVKD. CDR3 length equals 15 residues. Trimming removed 3 bases from V and 4 bases from J; junction bases left unmatched: 5. The CDR3 nucleotides are TGTGCCATCAGTGACCGGGACAGGGGAATCTATGGCTACACCTTC. As protein: CAISDRDRGIYGYTF.

The chain joins TRBV24-1 to TRBJ1-2; 8 bases are a match to TRBD1. After removal of 9 bases from V and 1 base from J, the junction contained 9 bases not matched to a gene. This CDR3 spans 15 amino acids. Germline CDR1 reads KGHDR; CDR2 reads SFDVKD. The CDR3 region has the DNA TGTGCCACCGCCCCCGGGACAGGCCGTAACTATGGCTACACCTTC. It translates to CATAPGTGRNYGYTF.

The chain links TRBV30 to TRBJ2-7, with TRBD1 matching 11 bases. Germline lookup yields CDR1 GTSNPN and CDR2 SVGIG (reference sequence). The ends lost 7 bases at V and 4 bases at J; junction bases unmatched: 3. The CDR3 spans 12 residues. For the CDR3, the DNA is TGTGCCTTGGACAGGGGGCTTTACGAGCAGTACTTC. Encoded protein: CALDRGLYEQYF.